Shown below are 2 T cell receptor beta chains from a single sample sequenced in a study of blood T cell repertoires in COVID-19. TCRdb's table, derived via immunoSEQ multiplex PCR, lists solely in-frame clones and lacks some. In the table there are about 240,000 clones, around 89% of which are singletons. Sequenced input: PBMCs or T cells enriched from blood (not recorded which). Receptors were obtained from a woman aged 25 to 45 who had recovered from COVID-19.

The V call is TRBV3-1 (or the pseudogene TRBV3-2), the J call TRBJ2-1; maybe TRBD2 (6 bases). This CDR3 spans 17 amino acids. The V and J ends lost 0 bases and 8 bases respectively, with 20 bases between them. Germline values: CDR1 LGHDT, CDR2 YNNKEL (reference sequence). The DNA of the CDR3 is TGTGCCAGCAGCCAAGATCGGCTAGCGAAAACTGTAGATGAGCAGTTCTTC. Translating it yields CASSQDRLAKTVDEQFF.

This clone was counted between two and nine times. The J gene is TRBJ2-1, the V gene TRBV7-6; tentative D call: TRBD1 (5 bases). From germline, CDR1 is SGHVS and CDR2 FNYEAQ. The V gene lost 5 bases and the J gene lost 9 bases, with 23 bases spanning the gap. The CDR3 spans 16 residues. Written as DNA, the CDR3 is TGTGCCAGCAGCCACAACTGGACACCCTCCCTCCGTGAGCAGTTCTTC. It is translated as CASSHNWTPSLREQFF.